This section outlines one T cell receptor (beta chain) sequence together with its context. The read gets to within 3 residues of the CDR3 end, and the germline J gene fills in the rest. The sample is drawn from a study of T cells in women clearing cervical HPV infection. All donors had a single incident cervical HPV16 infection, not prevalent. This CDR3 has 14 residues. Germline lookup yields CDR1 SNHLY and CDR2 FYNNEI. V lost 6 bases and J lost 3; bases outside the gene matches: 4. Generated by immunoSEQ multiplex PCR, the TCRdb table keeps only in-frame clones and is missing some. The sample's table shows about 32,000 clones.

Specimen: blood buffy coat. V usage is TRBV2 and J usage is TRBJ2-2, with 7 bases identical to TRBD2. This clonotype was sampled from a woman between 18 and 75 years old with a cervical HPV16 infection that either progressed to CIN3+ or cleared (not recorded which). CDR3 in amino acids: CASRGGRYTGELFF. CDR3 bases read: TGTGCCAGCAGGGGGGGGAGGTACACCGGGGAG.